A single T cell receptor beta chain is shown here with its context. This sample is drawn from a study of blood T cell repertoires in COVID-19. Here immunoSEQ multiplex PCR was the method, and the copy in TCRdb shows in-frame clones only, minus some. The sample includes roughly 430,000 clones, approximately 88% of them seen just once. The source material was PBMCs or T cells enriched from blood (not recorded which). The receptor was derived from a woman between 40 and 50 years old with acute COVID-19.

CDR3 in DNA: TGCGCCAGCAGCTTGGAGGAGGGGGCGCGCTATGGCTACACCTTC. This encodes CASSLEEGARYGYTF. The V call is TRBV5-1, the J call TRBJ1-2; 7 nucleotides agree with TRBD1. V gave up 0 bases and J gave up 4 bases; unmatched junction bases: 6. This CDR3 contains 15 residues. Germline CDR1 is SGHRS and CDR2 is YFSETQ.